The text below deals with one TCR beta chain. Antigen: not known. Trimming took 5 bases from V and 2 from J; bases not matched to a gene: 9. CDR3 length: 16 residues. CDR1 and CDR2 (germline): SGHTA, FQGNSA. This specimen comes from a study of beta chain features in type 1 diabetes. Findings and caveats of the study: Within each of all four CD4+ subsets, Type 1 diabetes patients had TCRB CDR3s that were moderately but significantly shorter.

Expressed TCRB transcripts were sequenced, since all the RNA that had been isolated was reverse transcribed. Clones were sequenced by immunoSEQ multiplex PCR, and TCRdb holds only the in-frame ones, with some missing. The table lists a few hundred thousand clones, about 14% of them singletons. Sequencing used naive CD4+ T cells from blood. The receptor was isolated from a woman aged 18-29 years with type 1 diabetes. J is TRBJ2-3 and V is TRBV7-2, with 8 bases aligning to TRBD2. CDR3 in DNA: TGTGCCAGCAGCCCACTACGCGGGAGGTACACAGATACGCAGTATTTT. This sequence encodes CASSPLRGRYTDTQYF.